What follows are 28 T cell receptor beta chains derived from one specimen sequenced in a study of cytomegalovirus exposure and HLA in healthy donors. The PCR employed 60 Vbeta primers together with 13 Jbeta primers. The method was immunoSEQ multiplex PCR; TCRdb's version includes in-frame clones alone and lacks a portion of them. Among around 190,000 clones listed, 79% were seen once. Material for sequencing was PBMCs. Receptors originate from a woman in her 40s in good health and CMV-seronegative.

The chain links TRBV30 to TRBJ2-7; possible D gene TRBD2, 5 bases. In germline, CDR1 is GTSNPN, CDR2 SVGIG (reference sequence). This CDR3 region has 12 residues. V was clipped by 3 bases and J by 2 bases, with 8 bases between them. CDR3 in DNA: TGTGCCTGGAGCGGCGGGCCCTACGAGCAGTACTTC. It yields the protein CAWSGGPYEQYF.

The rearrangement uses TRBV10-1 and TRBJ1-4, with D possibly matching TRBD1 (5 bases). Germline CDR1 reads WNHNN; CDR2 reads SYGVQD (reference sequence). Trimming shortened V by 2 bases and J by 8 bases, and 15 bases separated the two germline ends. There are 15 residues in the CDR3. The CDR3 DNA reads as TGCGCCAGCAGTGAGGCTGGACCAGGGAACGAAAAACTGTTTTTT. Protein: CASSEAGPGNEKLFF.

The V gene is TRBV30, the J gene TRBJ1-2, with D possibly TRBD1 on 6 matching bases. The CDR3 runs to 15 residues. V was clipped by 2 bases and J by 3 bases, with 16 bases between them. Per the germline V gene, CDR1 is GTSNPN and CDR2 is SVGIG (reference sequence). The CDR3: CAWSTRGGADYGYTF. The CDR3 bases are TGTGCCTGGAGTACTAGGGGGGGCGCTGACTATGGCTACACCTTC.

The J gene is TRBJ1-2, the V gene TRBV19; 7 bases line up with TRBD1. The ends lost 4 bases at V and 1 base at J; junction bases unmatched: 3. Germline V gene lookup returns CDR1 LNHDA and CDR2 SQIVND (reference sequence). This CDR3 is 14 amino acids long. The CDR3 region is CASSNQGGNYGYTF. DNA for the CDR3: TGTGCCAGTAGTAACCAGGGGGGTAACTATGGCTACACCTTC.

This rearrangement joins TRBV19 to TRBJ1-2; TRBD1 aligns across 9 bases. The germline gives CDR1 LNHDA, CDR2 SQIVND (reference sequence). The CDR3 runs 14 residues. The V segment lost 3 bases and the J segment 4 bases; nucleotides outside the gene matches: 3. The CDR3 protein is CASSMGQGIYGYTF. In DNA form, the CDR3 reads TGTGCCAGTAGTATGGGACAGGGCATCTATGGCTACACCTTC.

The V and J genes are TRBV7-8 and TRBJ2-1; TRBD2 aligns across 12 bases. Germline V lookup: CDR1 SGHVS, CDR2 FQNEAQ. The junction had 8 bases not matched to a gene; V was cut back by 5 bases and J by 3 bases. The CDR3 loop spans 17 amino acids. The CDR3, as DNA: TGTGCCAGCAGCACCCCCGAGACTAGCGGGGGCTACAATGAGCAGTTCTTC. Protein product: CASSTPETSGGYNEQFF. Full variable domain (outside the CDR3, taken from reference TRBV7-8 and TRBJ2-1): GAGVSQSPRYKVAKRGQDVALRCDPISGHVSLFWYQQALGQGPEFLTYFQNEAQLDKSGLPSDRFFAERPEGSVSTLKIQRTQQEDSAVYLCASSTPETSGGYNEQFFGPGTRLTVL.

This chain connects TRBV28 to TRBJ2-2; the match to TRBD2 covers 8 bases. Per germline, CDR1 MDHEN and CDR2 SYDVKM. The J segment lost 7 bases and the V segment lost 5 bases, leaving 6 bases of the junction unmatched. The CDR3 consists of 14 residues. CDR3 nucleotides: TGTGCCAGCAGTCGGGGGGGGAGTATCGGGGAGCTGTTTTTT. This translates into CASSRGGSIGELFF. The whole variable domain, remainder taken from reference TRBV28 and TRBJ2-2, is DVKVTQSSRYLVKRTGEKVFLECVQDMDHENMFWYRQDPGLGLRLIYFSYDVKMKEKGDIPEGYSVSREKKERFSLILESASTNQTSMYLCASSRGGSIGELFFGEGSRLTVL.

This chain joins TRBV30 and TRBJ1-2; 7 bases align to TRBD1. The germline gives CDR1 GTSNPN, CDR2 SVGIG (reference sequence). The CDR3 has 14 residues. Losses at the gene ends were 3 bases for V and 8 bases for J; bases not matched to a gene: 12. The CDR3 protein is CAWRHGTVPPGYTF. In DNA, the CDR3 is TGTGCCTGGAGACACGGGACAGTGCCCCCGGGCTACACCTTC.

The rearrangement uses TRBV28 and TRBJ1-2, with a tentative D call TRBD1 (6 bases). The ends were cut back, 6 bases at V and 7 bases at J, with 21 bases in the middle. Germline V CDR1 and CDR2: MDHEN, SYDVKM. The CDR3 extends over 15 amino acids. The CDR3 protein is CASRKSLDSLLGYTF. CDR3 DNA: TGTGCCAGCAGAAAAAGTTTGGACAGTTTACTTGGCTACACCTTC.

This rearrangement joins TRBV5-6 to TRBJ2-3, with D possibly being TRBD2 (6 bases). The V end lost 4 bases, the J end lost 4 bases, and 10 bases lay between the germline ends. Germline V lookup: CDR1 SGHDT, CDR2 YYEEEE. The CDR3 is 13 amino acids. CDR3 residues: CASSASSADTQYF. As DNA, the CDR3 is TGTGCCAGCAGCGCCTCTAGCGCAGATACGCAGTATTTT.

V usage is TRBV5-1 and J usage is TRBJ2-2; 7 bases match TRBD1. From germline, CDR1 is SGHRS and CDR2 YFSETQ. The CDR3 is 15 amino acids. V shed 7 bases and J 0 bases; nucleotides not matched to a gene: 6. This chain's CDR3 is CASLRTGANTGELFF. CDR3 DNA sequence: TGCGCCAGCTTAAGGACAGGAGCGAACACCGGGGAGCTGTTTTTT.

The chain uses TRBV7-6 and TRBJ2-7; 9 bases align to TRBD2. V shed 5 bases, J shed 5 bases, and the junction held 4 bases outside the gene matches. The CDR3 is 13 residues long. From germline, CDR1 is SGHVS and CDR2 FNYEAQ. CDR3 protein: CASSAGGYDEQYF. The CDR3 DNA reads as TGTGCCAGCAGCGCGGGGGGGTACGACGAGCAGTACTTC.

This clone was picked up one time. The chain employs TRBV21-1 and TRBJ1-1; the table's TRBD1 call for D was not verified on the DNA. TRBV21-1 is an annotated pseudogene. CDR3 length: 17 residues. The CDR3 loop reads CASSKGVQVTSNTEAFF. CDR3 DNA: TGTGCCAGCAGCAAAGGGGTACAGGTTACTTCGAACACTGAAGCTTTCTTT.

V usage is TRBV5-4 and J usage is TRBJ2-7, with TRBD2 matching 8 bases. Germline values: CDR1 SGHNT, CDR2 YYREEE (reference sequence). The CDR3 extends over 13 amino acids. The V and J ends lost 4 bases and 4 bases, in that order; junction bases with no gene match: 4. CDR3 nucleotide sequence: TGTGCCAGCAGCCCCCCGGGGGGGTACGAGCAGTACTTC. It translates to CASSPPGGYEQYF.

In this sample, this clone turned up once. Different DNA sequences within this sample yield the same CDR3. V is TRBV9 and J is TRBJ2-7, with TRBD1 matching 7 bases. J lost 4 bases, V lost 3 bases, and 4 bases had no gene match. The CDR3 consists of 13 residues. The germline V gene encodes CDR1 SGDLS and CDR2 YYNGEE. The CDR3 region is CASSGQGTYEQYF. The DNA for the CDR3 is TGTGCCAGCAGCGGACAGGGCACATACGAGCAGTACTTC.

The CDR3 sequence: CASSPAGGFGNTIYF. Here the CDR3 DNA reads TGTGCCAGCAGCCCGGCAGGGGGCTTTGGAAACACCATATATTTT. The chain couples TRBV7-3 to TRBJ1-3, with 8 bases that match TRBD1. The junction had 6 bases not matched to a gene; V was cut back by 5 bases and J by 3 bases. CDR3 length: 15 residues. The germline gives CDR1 SGHTA, CDR2 FQGTGA.

This sequence joins TRBV5-4 and TRBJ1-1; TRBD1 agrees at 7 bases. CDR1 is SGHNT and CDR2 is YYREEE in the germline V gene (reference sequence). V was pared by 6 bases and J by 4 bases, with 6 bases of the junction left unmatched. This CDR3 region has 13 residues. CDR3 protein: CASMGQGGTEAFF. CDR3 in DNA: TGTGCCAGCATGGGGCAGGGGGGCACTGAAGCTTTCTTT.

This chain joins TRBV4-2 and TRBJ1-3, with a tentative D call TRBD1 (5 bases). This CDR3 comprises 13 residues. In germline, CDR1 is LGHNA, CDR2 YNFKEQ. Trimming removed 4 bases from V and 4 bases from J, with 8 bases in between. This CDR3 reads CASSPYRGNTIYF. The CDR3 DNA reads as TGTGCCAGCAGCCCATACAGGGGAAACACCATATATTTT.

This sequence joins TRBV28 and TRBJ1-5; D may be TRBD1 (5 bases). Germline V lookup: CDR1 MDHEN, CDR2 SYDVKM. The CDR3 is made up of 16 amino acids. Between the trimmed V and J ends, which lost 6 bases and 0 bases, there was a span of 15 bases. DNA for the CDR3: TGTGCCAGCAGCTACGCAAGGGGCTATAGCAATCAGCCCCAGCATTTT. Protein: CASSYARGYSNQPQHF.

The rearrangement uses TRBV18 and TRBJ2-6; D is perhaps TRBD1 (6 bases). V shed 6 bases and J shed 2 bases, with 14 bases lying between them. The CDR3 extends over 16 amino acids. Germline V gene lookup returns CDR1 KGHSH and CDR2 LQKENI. CDR3 loop: CASSPGAAAGANVLTF. The CDR3 DNA sequence: TGTGCCAGCTCCCCAGGGGCGGCGGCTGGGGCCAACGTCCTGACTTTC.

The genes are TRBV4-1 and TRBJ2-1; 11 nucleotides align to TRBD2. V lost 5 bases, J lost 1 base, and 4 bases stayed unmatched. CDR1 MGHRA and CDR2 YSYEKL come from the germline V gene. There are 16 residues in the CDR3. CDR3 DNA: TGCGCCAGCAGCAAGGGGACTAGCGGATCCTACAATGAGCAGTTCTTC. This translates into CASSKGTSGSYNEQFF.

This sequence joins TRBV6-1 and TRBJ2-7; D is undetermined. The V gene lost 5 bases and the J gene lost 3 bases, with 11 bases spanning the gap. The germline V gene has CDR1 MNHNS and CDR2 SASEGT. The CDR3 contains 13 residues. The CDR3 DNA sequence: TGTGCCAGCAGTCGAGGTGGAAACTACGAGCAGTACTTC. Protein sequence: CASSRGGNYEQYF.

A remark on this clone: An end of the junction does not agree with germline; a read error may underlie this. The chain combines TRBV29-1 with TRBJ2-1; TRBD1 agrees at 7 bases. The CDR3 contains 13 residues. CDR1 SQVTM and CDR2 ANQGSEA come from the germline V gene. The CDR3 coding sequence is TGCAGCGGTCGACAGGGCTCCTTCAATGAGCAGTTCTTC. It is translated as CSGRQGSFNEQFF.

The gene calls are TRBV5-1 and TRBJ2-1; 10 bases are shared with TRBD2. The CDR3 is made up of 15 amino acids. J was trimmed by 8 bases and V by 4 bases; bases with no gene match: 9. CDR1 SGHRS and CDR2 YFSETQ come from the germline V gene. CDR3 sequence (DNA): TGCGCCAGCAGCGAAGAGACAGCGGGAGGGTATGAGCAGTTCTTC. As protein: CASSEETAGGYEQFF.

The V call is TRBV4-2, the J call TRBJ2-7; 9 nucleotides match TRBD1. Germline CDR1 and CDR2: LGHNA and YNFKEQ. This CDR3 is 14 amino acids long. V lost 4 bases to trimming and J lost 3 bases; unmatched junction nucleotides: 4. The CDR3 protein is CASSPGGQGYEQYF. CDR3 nucleotides: TGTGCCAGCAGCCCGGGGGGACAGGGCTACGAGCAGTACTTC.

The gene calls are TRBV6-1 and TRBJ1-2; 9 bases are a match to TRBD1. CDR1 and CDR2 (germline): MNHNS, SASEGT. V lost 2 bases to trimming and J lost 8 bases; unmatched junction nucleotides: 3. The CDR3 totals 13 residues. The CDR3 bases are TGTGCCAGCAGTGAAACAGGGGGCAGAGGCTACACCTTC. Protein sequence: CASSETGGRGYTF.

This clone was observed a handful of times. V is TRBV4-1 and J is TRBJ2-5; TRBD2 matches at 7 bases. V shed 3 bases and J 1 base; nucleotides not matched to a gene: 2. Looked up from germline, CDR1 is MGHRA and CDR2 is YSYEKL. This CDR3 has 14 amino acids. The CDR3 spells CASSQGTTQETQYF. The CDR3 DNA reads as TGCGCCAGCAGCCAGGGGACTACCCAAGAGACCCAGTACTTC.

The sample holds a few counts of this clone. V is TRBV2 and J is TRBJ1-5, with a weak D call TRBD1 (5 bases). This CDR3 contains 14 residues. Germline V CDR1 and CDR2: SNHLY, FYNNEI. V shed 3 bases and J shed 5 bases, with 11 bases lying between them. The CDR3 protein is CASSEVGGYQPQHF. CDR3 DNA sequence: TGTGCCAGCAGTGAGGTCGGGGGGTATCAGCCCCAGCATTTT. The variable domain in full, completed from reference TRBV2 and TRBJ1-5, reads EPEVTQTPSHQVTQMGQEVILRCVPISNHLYFYWYRQILGQKVEFLVSFYNNEISEKSEIFDDQFSVERPDGSNFTLKIRSTKLEDSAMYFCASSEVGGYQPQHFGDGTRLSIL.